These 6 T cell receptor beta chains originate from one sample sequenced in a study of cytomegalovirus exposure and HLA in healthy donors (dated by TCRdb to the late 2010s). The method behind the library was the immunoSEQ multiplex PCR assay. A mixture of 60 forward primers for TCR Vbeta segments and 13 reverse primers for TCR Jbeta segments was used in the multiplex PCR. Not all clones reach the TCRdb copy of this immuneACCESS table, which keeps in-frame sequences only. Checked studies attribute under half of the gap to unresolved V genes and leave the rest unexplained. In this sample the table shows 150,000 to 200,000 clones, 80% of which occur a single time. Together, the top ten hold roughly 0.65% of the sample. The specimen sequenced was PBMCs. The receptor source for this set is a boy aged 5-17 years in good health and CMV-seronegative.

This clone was seen once. The chain links TRBV11-3 to TRBJ1-6; D unresolved. Trimming cost V 5 bases and J 7 bases, with 9 bases left between them. Germline V gives CDR1 SGHNT, CDR2 YENEEA. This CDR3 is 13 amino acids long. The DNA of the CDR3 is TGTGCCAGCAGCCCCAATTCCAATTCACCCCTCCACTTT. This encodes CASSPNSNSPLHF. Full variable domain (outside the CDR3, taken from reference TRBV11-3 and TRBJ1-6): EAGVVQSPRYKIIEKKQPVAFWCNPISGHNTLYWYLQNLGQGPELLIRYENEEAVDDSQLPKDRFSAERLKGVDSTLKIQPAELGDSAVYLCASSPNSNSPLHFGNGTRLTVT.

CDR3 sequence (DNA): TGTGCCAGCAGCGTTTATACAGGGGGCGGAGATGGCTACACCTTC. Protein: CASSVYTGGGDGYTF. The V and J genes are TRBV9 and TRBJ1-2; TRBD1 matches at 9 bases. The CDR3 is made up of 15 amino acids. Germline V gene lookup returns CDR1 SGDLS and CDR2 YYNGEE. Germline trimming cut 2 bases from V and 6 bases from J; bases unmatched to any gene: 8. Supplemented by reference TRBV9 and TRBJ1-2, the full variable domain reads DSGVTQTPKHLITATGQRVTLRCSPRSGDLSVYWYQQSLDQGLQFLIQYYNGEERAKGNILERFSAQQFPDLHSELNLSSLELGDSALYFCASSVYTGGGDGYTFGSGTRLTVV.

The chain links TRBV6-5 to TRBJ1-4, with 10 bases matching TRBD1. J was trimmed by 5 bases and V by 4 bases; bases with no gene match: 4. The CDR3 has 15 amino acids. The germline V gene encodes CDR1 MNHEY and CDR2 SVGAGI. CDR3 sequence reads: CASSSGQGGNEKLFF. As DNA, the CDR3 is TGTGCCAGCAGTTCCGGACAGGGGGGAAATGAAAAACTGTTTTTT.

The chain has TRBV19 and TRBJ2-1, with 9 nucleotides matching TRBD2. The germline V gene encodes CDR1 LNHDA and CDR2 SQIVND (reference sequence). The trim removed 6 bases at V and 6 bases at J, leaving 6 bases unmatched. The CDR3 covers 14 residues. The CDR3 DNA reads as TGTGCCAGTAGCTTAGCGGGGGTAAGCAATGAGCAGTTCTTC. Its translation is CASSLAGVSNEQFF.

The chain employs TRBV25-1 and TRBJ1-2; D is unresolved. The CDR3 has 14 amino acids. Deletions cut 4 bases from V and 8 bases from J, with 17 bases between. Germline V gene sequence: CDR1 MGHDK, CDR2 SYGVNS. DNA for the CDR3: TGTGCCAGCAGTGGCGACCCCCGGGTTAGAGGCTACACCTTC. Translated, it gives CASSGDPRVRGYTF.

J is TRBJ2-3 and V is TRBV5-4, with TRBD2 matching 7 bases. The CDR3 is 15 residues long. V trimming: 4 bases; J trimming: 3 bases; junction bases outside the gene matches: 8. In germline, CDR1 is SGHNT, CDR2 YYREEE (reference sequence). The CDR3 sequence is CASSPGLVGTDTQYF. In DNA form, the CDR3 reads TGTGCCAGCAGCCCTGGACTAGTTGGGACAGATACGCAGTATTTT. Complete variable domain (other parts from reference TRBV5-4 and TRBJ2-3): ETGVTQSPTHLIKTRGQQVTLRCSSQSGHNTVSWYQQALGQGPQFIFQYYREEENGRGNFPPRFSGLQFPNYSSELNVNALELDDSALYLCASSPGLVGTDTQYFGPGTRLTVL.